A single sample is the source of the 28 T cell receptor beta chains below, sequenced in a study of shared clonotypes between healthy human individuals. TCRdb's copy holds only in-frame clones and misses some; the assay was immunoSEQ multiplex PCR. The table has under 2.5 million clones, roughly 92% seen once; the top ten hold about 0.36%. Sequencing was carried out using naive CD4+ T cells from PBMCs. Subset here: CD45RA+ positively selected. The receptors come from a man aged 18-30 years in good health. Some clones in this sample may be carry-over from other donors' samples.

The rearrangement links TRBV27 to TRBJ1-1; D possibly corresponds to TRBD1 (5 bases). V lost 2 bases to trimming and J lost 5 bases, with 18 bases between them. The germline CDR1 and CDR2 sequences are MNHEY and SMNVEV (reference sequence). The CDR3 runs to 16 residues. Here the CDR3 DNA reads TGTGCCAGCAGTTTAATTCGGCCCACAGGAGGGACTGAAGCTTTCTTT. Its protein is CASSLIRPTGGTEAFF.

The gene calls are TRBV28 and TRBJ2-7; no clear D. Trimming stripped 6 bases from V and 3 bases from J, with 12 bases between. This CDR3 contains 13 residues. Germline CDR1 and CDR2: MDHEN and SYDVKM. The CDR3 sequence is CASRRSAGYEQYF. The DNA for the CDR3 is TGTGCCAGCAGGCGTTCGGCCGGCTACGAGCAGTACTTC.

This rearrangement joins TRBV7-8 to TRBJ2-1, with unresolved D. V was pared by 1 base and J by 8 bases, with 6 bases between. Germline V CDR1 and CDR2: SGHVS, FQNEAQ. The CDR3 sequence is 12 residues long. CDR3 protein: CASSLVLYEQFF. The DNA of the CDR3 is TGTGCCAGCAGCTTAGTCCTCTATGAGCAGTTCTTC.

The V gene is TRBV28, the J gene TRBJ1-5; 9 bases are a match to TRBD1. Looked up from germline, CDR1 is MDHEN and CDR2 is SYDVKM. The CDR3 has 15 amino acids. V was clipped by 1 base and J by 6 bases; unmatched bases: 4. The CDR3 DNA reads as TGTGCCAGCAGTTTATTGGGACAGGGTGTTCAGCCCCAGCATTTT. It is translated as CASSLLGQGVQPQHF.

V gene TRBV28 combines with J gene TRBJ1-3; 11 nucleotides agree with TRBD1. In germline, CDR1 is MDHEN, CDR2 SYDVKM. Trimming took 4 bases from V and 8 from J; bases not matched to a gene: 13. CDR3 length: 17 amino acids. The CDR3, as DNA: TGTGCCAGCAGTTCCTGGACAGGGGGCCCGTCGAAGGACACCATATATTTT. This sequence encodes CASSSWTGGPSKDTIYF.

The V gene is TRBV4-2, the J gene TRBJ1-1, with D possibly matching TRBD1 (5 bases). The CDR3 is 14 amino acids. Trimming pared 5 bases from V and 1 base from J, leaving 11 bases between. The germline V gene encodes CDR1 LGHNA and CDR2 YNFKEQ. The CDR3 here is CASSTGPENTEAFF. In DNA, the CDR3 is TGTGCCAGCAGCACAGGTCCGGAGAACACTGAAGCTTTCTTT.

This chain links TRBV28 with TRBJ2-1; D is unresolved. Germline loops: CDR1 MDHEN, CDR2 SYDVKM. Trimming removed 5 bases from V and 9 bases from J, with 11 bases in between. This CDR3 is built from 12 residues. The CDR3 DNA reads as TGTGCCAGCAGTGCCGTAGTTCTTGAGCAGTTCTTC. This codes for CASSAVVLEQFF.

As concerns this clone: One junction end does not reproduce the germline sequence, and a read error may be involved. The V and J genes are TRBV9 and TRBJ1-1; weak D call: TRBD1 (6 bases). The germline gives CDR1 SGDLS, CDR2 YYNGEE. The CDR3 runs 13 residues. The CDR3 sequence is CASSVGVGDTRTF. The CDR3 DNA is TGTGCCAGCAGCGTAGGTGTCGGGGACACTAGGACTTTT. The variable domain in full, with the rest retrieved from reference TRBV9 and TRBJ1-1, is DSGVTQTPKHLITATGQRVTLRCSPRSGDLSVYWYQQSLDQGLQFLIQYYNGEERAKGNILERFSAQQFPDLHSELNLSSLELGDSALYFCASSVGVGDTRTFGQGTRLTVV.

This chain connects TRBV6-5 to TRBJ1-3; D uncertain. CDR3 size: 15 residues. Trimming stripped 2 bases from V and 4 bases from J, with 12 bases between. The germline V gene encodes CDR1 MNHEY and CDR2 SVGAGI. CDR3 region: CASSYGRASGNTIYF. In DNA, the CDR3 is TGTGCCAGCAGTTACGGACGGGCTTCGGGAAACACCATATATTTT.

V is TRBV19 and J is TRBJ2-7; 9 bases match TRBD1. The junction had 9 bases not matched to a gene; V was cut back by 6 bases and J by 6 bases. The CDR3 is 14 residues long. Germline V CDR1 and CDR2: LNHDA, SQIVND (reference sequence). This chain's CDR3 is CASSWDRVAGEQYF. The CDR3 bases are TGTGCCAGTAGCTGGGACAGGGTGGCAGGCGAGCAGTACTTC.

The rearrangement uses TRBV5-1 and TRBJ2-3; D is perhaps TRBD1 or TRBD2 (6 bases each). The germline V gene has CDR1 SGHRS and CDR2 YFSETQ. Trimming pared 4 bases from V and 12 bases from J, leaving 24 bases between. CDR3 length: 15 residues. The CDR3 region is CASSPGTGGETKQYF. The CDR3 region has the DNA TGCGCCAGCAGCCCAGGTACCGGGGGCGAGACTAAACAGTATTTT.

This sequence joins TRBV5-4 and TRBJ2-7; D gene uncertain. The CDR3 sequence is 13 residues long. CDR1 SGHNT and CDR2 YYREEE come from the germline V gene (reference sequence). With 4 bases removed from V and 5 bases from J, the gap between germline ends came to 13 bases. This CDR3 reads CASSVIPLDEQYF. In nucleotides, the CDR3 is TGTGCCAGCAGCGTAATCCCGCTGGACGAGCAGTACTTC.

CDR3 region: CAGNRLAGGLTVAEQYF. CDR3 nucleotides: TGTGCCGGAAACAGACTAGCGGGAGGTTTGACGGTGGCCGAGCAGTACTTC. The chain links TRBV2 to TRBJ2-7, with 13 bases that match TRBD2. Per the germline V gene, CDR1 is SNHLY and CDR2 is FYNNEI. J gave up 6 bases and V 11 bases, and 19 bases lay outside the gene matches. The CDR3 extends over 17 amino acids. The full variable domain, in which reference TRBV2 and TRBJ2-7 provide the parts outside the CDR3, is EPEVTQTPSHQVTQMGQEVILRCVPISNHLYFYWYRQILGQKVEFLVSFYNNEISEKSEIFDDQFSVERPDGSNFTLKIRSTKLEDSAMYFCAGNRLAGGLTVAEQYFGPGTRLTVT.

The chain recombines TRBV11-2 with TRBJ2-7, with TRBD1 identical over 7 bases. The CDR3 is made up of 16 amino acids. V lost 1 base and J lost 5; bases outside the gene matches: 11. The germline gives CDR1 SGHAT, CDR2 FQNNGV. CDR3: CASSLVGTGVRNEQYF. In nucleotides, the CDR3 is TGTGCCAGCAGCTTAGTGGGCACAGGGGTAAGGAACGAGCAGTACTTC.

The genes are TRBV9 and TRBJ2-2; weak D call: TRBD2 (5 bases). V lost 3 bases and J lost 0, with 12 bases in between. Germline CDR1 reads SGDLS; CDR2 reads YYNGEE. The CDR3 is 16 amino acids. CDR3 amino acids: CASSAADVANTGELFF. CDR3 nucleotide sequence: TGTGCCAGCAGCGCAGCGGACGTAGCGAACACCGGGGAGCTGTTTTTT.

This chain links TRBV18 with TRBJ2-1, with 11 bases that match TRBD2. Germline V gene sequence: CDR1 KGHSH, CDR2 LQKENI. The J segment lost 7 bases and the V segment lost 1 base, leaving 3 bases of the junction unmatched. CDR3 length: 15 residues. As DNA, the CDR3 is TGTGCCAGCTCACCACTAGCGGGAGGGGAAAATGAGCAGTTCTTC. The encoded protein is CASSPLAGGENEQFF.

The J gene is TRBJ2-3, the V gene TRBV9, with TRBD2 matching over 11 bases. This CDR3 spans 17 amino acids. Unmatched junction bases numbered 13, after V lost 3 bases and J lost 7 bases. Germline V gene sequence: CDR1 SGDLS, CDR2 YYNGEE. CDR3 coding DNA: TGTGCCAGCAGCGCCCGGGGGGGGACTAGCGGCCCGAATACGCAGTATTTT. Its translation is CASSARGGTSGPNTQYF. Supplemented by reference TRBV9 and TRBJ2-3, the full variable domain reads DSGVTQTPKHLITATGQRVTLRCSPRSGDLSVYWYQQSLDQGLQFLIQYYNGEERAKGNILERFSAQQFPDLHSELNLSSLELGDSALYFCASSARGGTSGPNTQYFGPGTRLTVL.

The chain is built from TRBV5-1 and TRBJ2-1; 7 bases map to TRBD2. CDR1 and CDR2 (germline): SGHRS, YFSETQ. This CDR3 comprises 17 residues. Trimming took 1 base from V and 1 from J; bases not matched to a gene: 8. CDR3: CASSLFPSGNSYNEQFF. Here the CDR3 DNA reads TGCGCCAGCAGCTTGTTCCCCAGCGGGAATTCCTACAATGAGCAGTTCTTC.

This chain's CDR3 is CAWAEAMNTEAFF. CDR3 in DNA: TGTGCCTGGGCGGAGGCGATGAACACTGAAGCTTTCTTT. The V gene is TRBV30, the J gene TRBJ1-1; D unresolved. The CDR3 length is 13 residues. The ends were cut back, 5 bases at V and 0 bases at J, with 10 bases in the middle. Germline loops: CDR1 GTSNPN, CDR2 SVGIG (reference sequence).

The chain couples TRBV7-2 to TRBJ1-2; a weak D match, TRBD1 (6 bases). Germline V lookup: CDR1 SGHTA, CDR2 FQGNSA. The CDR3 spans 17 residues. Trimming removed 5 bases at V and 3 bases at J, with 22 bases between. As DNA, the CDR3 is TGTGCCAGCAGCCCCCAGGGGAGGGCCGGGGGTTACTATGGCTACACCTTC. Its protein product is CASSPQGRAGGYYGYTF.

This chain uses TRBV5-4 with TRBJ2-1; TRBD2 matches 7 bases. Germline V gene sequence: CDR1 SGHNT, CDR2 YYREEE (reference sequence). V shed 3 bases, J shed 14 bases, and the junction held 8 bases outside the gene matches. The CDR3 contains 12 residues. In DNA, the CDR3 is TGTGCCAGCAGCTCGGGGGAGGGGCTTGAGTTCTTC. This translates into CASSSGEGLEFF. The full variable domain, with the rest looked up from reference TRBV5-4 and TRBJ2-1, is ETGVTQSPTHLIKTRGQQVTLRCSSQSGHNTVSWYQQALGQGPQFIFQYYREEENGRGNFPPRFSGLQFPNYSSELNVNALELDDSALYLCASSSGEGLEFFGPGTRLTVL.

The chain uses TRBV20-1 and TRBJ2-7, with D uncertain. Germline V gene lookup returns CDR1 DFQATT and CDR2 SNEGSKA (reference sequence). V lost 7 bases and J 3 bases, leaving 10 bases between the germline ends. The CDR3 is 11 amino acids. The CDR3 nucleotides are TGCAGTGTTGACCCCCGCTACGAGCAGTACTTC. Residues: CSVDPRYEQYF.

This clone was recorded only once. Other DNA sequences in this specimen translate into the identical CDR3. The CDR3 DNA sequence: TGTGCCAGCAGCCCTGCTAGCGGAAGATACAATGAGCAGTTCTTC. Its protein product is CASSPASGRYNEQFF. The rearrangement joins TRBV28 to TRBJ2-1; 7 nucleotides agree with TRBD2. This CDR3 has 15 residues. Germline values: CDR1 MDHEN, CDR2 SYDVKM. Trimming took 6 bases from V and 4 from J; bases not matched to a gene: 9.

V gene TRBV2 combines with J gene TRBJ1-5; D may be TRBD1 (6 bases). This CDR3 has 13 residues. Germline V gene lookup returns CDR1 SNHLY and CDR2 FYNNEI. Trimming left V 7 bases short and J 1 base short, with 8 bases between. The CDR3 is CASNGQSNQPQHF. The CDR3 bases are TGTGCCAGCAACGGACAGAGCAATCAGCCCCAGCATTTT. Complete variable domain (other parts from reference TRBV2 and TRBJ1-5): EPEVTQTPSHQVTQMGQEVILRCVPISNHLYFYWYRQILGQKVEFLVSFYNNEISEKSEIFDDQFSVERPDGSNFTLKIRSTKLEDSAMYFCASNGQSNQPQHFGDGTRLSIL.

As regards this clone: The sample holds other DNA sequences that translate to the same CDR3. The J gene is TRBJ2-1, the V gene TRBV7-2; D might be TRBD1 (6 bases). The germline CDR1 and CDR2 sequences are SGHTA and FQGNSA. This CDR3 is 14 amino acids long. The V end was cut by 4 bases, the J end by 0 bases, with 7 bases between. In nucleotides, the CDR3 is TGTGCCAGCAGCTCACAGGGCTCCTACAATGAGCAGTTCTTC. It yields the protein CASSSQGSYNEQFF. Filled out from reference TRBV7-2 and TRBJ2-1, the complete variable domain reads GAGVSQSPSNKVTEKGKDVELRCDPISGHTALYWYRQSLGQGLEFLIYFQGNSAPDKSGLPSDRFSAERTGGSVSTLTIQRTQQEDSAVYLCASSSQGSYNEQFFGPGTRLTVL.

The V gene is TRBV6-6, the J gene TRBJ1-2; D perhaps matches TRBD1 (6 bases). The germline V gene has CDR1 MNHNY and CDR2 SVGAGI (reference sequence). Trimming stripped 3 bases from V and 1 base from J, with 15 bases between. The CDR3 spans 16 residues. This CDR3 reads CASSYAPGAYNYGYTF. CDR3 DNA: TGTGCCAGCAGTTATGCCCCGGGGGCTTATAACTATGGCTACACCTTC.

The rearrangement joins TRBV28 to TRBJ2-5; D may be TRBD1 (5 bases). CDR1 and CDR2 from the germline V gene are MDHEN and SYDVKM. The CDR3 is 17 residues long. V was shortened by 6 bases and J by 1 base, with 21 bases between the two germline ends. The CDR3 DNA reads TGTGCCAGCAGAACCACCTTCCCACGACAGCTCCAAGAGACCCAGTACTTC. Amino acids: CASRTTFPRQLQETQYF.

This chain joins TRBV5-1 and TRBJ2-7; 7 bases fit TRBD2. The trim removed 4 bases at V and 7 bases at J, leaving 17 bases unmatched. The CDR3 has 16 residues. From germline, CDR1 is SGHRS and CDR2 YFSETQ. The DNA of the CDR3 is TGCGCCAGCAGCCCAGGATGGGGGGGATCAGGTAGGGAGCAGTACTTC. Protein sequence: CASSPGWGGSGREQYF.